The 17 T cell receptor beta chains below all came from one sample that was sequenced in a study of post-analysis software for immune sequencing data. Overall study results and limits: There were a few TRBV segments more frequent in patients than controls, and TRBV5-6, TRBV5-1 and TRBV20-1 were among them.

Their antigens remain unidentified. Built from TCR beta cDNA, the libraries had unique molecular identifiers in them. TCRdb ran MiXCR on the PCR reads and lists one entry per CDR3 protein. The repertoire holds about 810,000 distinct CDR3 sequences, with roughly 50% as singletons. Sequenced: blood. Receptors were obtained from a girl aged 10-17 years with multiple sclerosis.

This clonotype was counted between two and nine times. At one end the junction does not follow the germline gene, possibly because of a read error. The chain uses TRBV15 and TRBJ1-1; perhaps TRBD1 as D (6 bases). Per the germline V gene, CDR1 is LNHNV and CDR2 is YYDKDF (reference sequence). This CDR3 is 15 amino acids long. The CDR3 DNA reads as TGCGCCACCAGCAGATTGGACAGACCGAACACTGAAGCTTTCTTT. Protein: CATSRLDRPNTEAFF.

The J gene is TRBJ2-5, the V gene TRBV20-1; D possibly corresponds to TRBD1 (7 bases). The closer fit of TRBJ2-7 to the DNA end suggests the J call may be wrong. The germline gives CDR1 DFQATT, CDR2 SNEGSKA (reference sequence). This CDR3 region has 13 residues. The CDR3 loop is CSARSPGGIEQYF. As DNA, the CDR3 is TGCAGTGCTAGATCACCAGGGGGGATCGAGCAGTACTTC.

This chain connects TRBV29-1 to TRBJ1-4; D remains unclear. CDR1 and CDR2 (germline): SQVTM, ANQGSEA. With 4 bases removed from V and 4 bases from J, the gap between germline ends came to 4 bases. This CDR3 spans 11 amino acids. CDR3 DNA: TGCAGCGTTGGGTTTAATGAAAAACTGTTTTTT. It is translated as CSVGFNEKLFF. Full variable domain (remainder filled in from reference TRBV29-1 and TRBJ1-4): SAVISQKPSRDICQRGTSLTIQCQVDSQVTMMFWYRQQPGQSLTLIATANQGSEATYESGFVIDKFPISRPNLTFSTLTVSNMSPEDSSIYLCSVGFNEKLFFGSGTQLSVL.

The V and J genes are TRBV5-1 and TRBJ2-1; the match to TRBD2 covers 11 bases. Unmatched junction bases numbered 17, after V lost 0 bases and J lost 15 bases. From germline, CDR1 is SGHRS and CDR2 YFSETQ. The CDR3 has 17 residues. CDR3 bases: TGCGCCAGCAGCTTGGCCGCAGGGGCTAGCGGGGGGTCGGCGGTGTTCTTC. Its translation is CASSLAAGASGGSAVFF.

Many counts were recorded for this clonotype. The rearrangement joins TRBV7-2 to TRBJ2-3, with 14 positions matching TRBD2. CDR1 SGHTA and CDR2 FQGNSA come from the germline V gene. This CDR3 spans 18 amino acids. V trimming: 2 bases; J trimming: 6 bases; junction bases outside the gene matches: 10. The CDR3 protein is CASSLLPGTSGGRDTQYF. As DNA, the CDR3 is TGTGCCAGCAGCTTACTGCCCGGGACTAGCGGGGGTCGTGATACGCAGTATTTT.

The chain couples TRBV5-1 to TRBJ2-1; 10 positions match TRBD1. J was trimmed by 9 bases and V by 4 bases; bases with no gene match: 13. Germline loops: CDR1 SGHRS, CDR2 YFSETQ. This CDR3 is built from 16 residues. Written as DNA, the CDR3 is TGCGCCAGCAGCCCCCTCCGACAGGGGGCGGGAGGTGAGCAGTTCTTC. This translates into CASSPLRQGAGGEQFF.

The chain uses TRBV2 and TRBJ2-4; 7 positions match TRBD1. TRBJ2-7 explains the end of the DNA better; the J call may be wrong. From germline, CDR1 is SNHLY and CDR2 FYNNEI. CDR3 length: 14 residues. This chain's CDR3 is CASSDRTGAYEQYF. The DNA for the CDR3 is TGTGCCAGCAGTGATAGGACAGGAGCCTACGAGCAGTACTTC.

The chain joins TRBV7-2 to TRBJ1-1; D remains ambiguous. Germline V gene lookup returns CDR1 SGHTA and CDR2 FQGNSA. This CDR3 contains 15 residues. Trimming stripped 1 base from V and 4 bases from J, with 13 bases between. The CDR3 nucleotides read TGTGCCAGCAGCTTAGAGCTCGGGGTCTCCACTGAAGCTTTCTTT. It specifies CASSLELGVSTEAFF.

This chain links TRBV7-2 with TRBJ2-1; 12 bases map to TRBD2. V lost 0 bases to trimming and J lost 7 bases; unmatched junction nucleotides: 4. CDR3 length: 16 amino acids. Germline CDR1 SGHTA, CDR2 FQGNSA. This CDR3 reads CASSLALAGGLNEQFF. The DNA for the CDR3 is TGTGCCAGCAGCTTAGCGCTAGCGGGGGGGCTTAATGAGCAGTTCTTC.

V usage is TRBV2 and J usage is TRBJ1-4; D gene ambiguous. The V gene's germline CDR1 is SNHLY and CDR2 FYNNEI. There are 16 residues in the CDR3. V was clipped by 6 bases and J by 1 base, with 15 bases between them. CDR3 sequence: CASRQGAAETNEKLFF. The CDR3 region has the DNA TGTGCCAGCAGACAAGGAGCCGCGGAAACTAATGAAAAACTGTTTTTT. Looking up the rest from reference TRBV2 and TRBJ1-4 gives the full variable domain: EPEVTQTPSHQVTQMGQEVILRCVPISNHLYFYWYRQILGQKVEFLVSFYNNEISEKSEIFDDQFSVERPDGSNFTLKIRSTKLEDSAMYFCASRQGAAETNEKLFFGSGTQLSVL.

This chain joins TRBV20-1 and TRBJ2-1; a weak D match, TRBD2 (5 bases). Per the germline V gene, CDR1 is DFQATT and CDR2 is SNEGSKA (reference sequence). The V gene lost 5 bases and the J gene lost 4 bases, with 9 bases spanning the gap. The CDR3 totals 12 residues. CDR3 loop: CSADDYYNEQFF. CDR3 DNA sequence: TGCAGTGCTGACGACTATTACAATGAGCAGTTCTTC.

J is TRBJ2-1 and V is TRBV29-1; a possible D gene is TRBD2 (5 bases). V lost 6 bases and J lost 3, with 12 bases in between. There are 13 residues in the CDR3. Germline assignment: CDR1 SQVTM and CDR2 ANQGSEA. CDR3 amino acids: CSVEETNYNEQFF. DNA of the CDR3: TGCAGCGTGGAGGAGACAAACTACAATGAGCAGTTCTTC.

Only a few counts were recorded for this clonotype. The genes are TRBV5-1 and TRBJ2-1, with D unclear. CDR1 and CDR2 from the germline V gene are SGHRS and YFSETQ. The CDR3 contains 14 residues. V lost 4 bases and J 3 bases, leaving 11 bases between the germline ends. The chain's CDR3 is CASSTRTNYNEQFF. The DNA of the CDR3 is TGCGCCAGCAGCACCCGGACCAACTACAATGAGCAGTTCTTC.

The rearrangement links TRBV19 to TRBJ1-2, with 12 bases matching TRBD1. Germline trimming cut 1 base from V and 7 bases from J; bases unmatched to any gene: 10. The CDR3 runs 17 residues. Per the germline V gene, CDR1 is LNHDA and CDR2 is SQIVND (reference sequence). The CDR3 region is CASSIGGPGQGARGYTF. The CDR3 DNA reads TGTGCCAGTAGTATAGGGGGACCGGGACAGGGGGCGCGTGGCTACACCTTC.

This clonotype was counted only a few times. The chain has TRBV3-1 and TRBJ2-6, with 7 bases that match TRBD1. The CDR3 length is 15 residues. Looked up from germline, CDR1 is LGHDT and CDR2 is YNNKEL (reference sequence). V was clipped by 8 bases and J by 2 bases; unmatched bases: 6. CDR3 bases: TGTGCCAGCCAGATCACAGGGGCTGGGGCCAACGTCCTGACTTTC. Translated, it gives CASQITGAGANVLTF.

The chain employs TRBV6-1 and TRBJ2-1; 12 bases fit TRBD1. This CDR3 has 16 residues. CDR1 MNHNS and CDR2 SASEGT come from the germline V gene. V shed 7 bases and J 6 bases; nucleotides not matched to a gene: 10. CDR3 loop: CASTKLGTGGPNEQFF. Here the CDR3 DNA reads TGTGCCAGCACTAAGCTCGGGACAGGGGGCCCCAATGAGCAGTTCTTC.

This sequence joins TRBV12-3 or TRBV12-4 and TRBJ2-1; 11 nucleotides align to TRBD2. The CDR3 is 16 amino acids. Trimming at V came to 6 bases and at J to 6 bases, leaving 10 bases not matched to a gene. CDR3 residues: CASSAQSSGGSNEQFF. The DNA of the CDR3 is TGTGCCAGCAGCGCCCAGTCTAGCGGGGGGTCCAATGAGCAGTTCTTC.